This TCR beta chain was sequenced during a study of blood T cell repertoires in COVID-19. Study overall: Acute and convalescent COVID-19 samples came from the United States, Italy and Spain.

Under the authors' procedure: Amplified reference gene primers provided the basis for estimating nucleated cell counts. This table comes from immunoSEQ multiplex PCR, and its TCRdb copy is limited to in-frame clones, with some not included. Clone size and V and J calls were adopted from that table, with D and trimming inferred from the DNA. The data contain roughly 140,000 clones, 85% of them singletons. The V gene's germline CDR1 is MNHEY and CDR2 SMNVEV (reference sequence). Between the trimmed V and J ends, which lost 10 bases and 7 bases, there was a span of 22 bases. The CDR3 length is 14 residues.

Sequencing was carried out using peripheral blood. The sequence came from a woman in her thirties or forties with active or convalescent COVID-19. The genes are TRBV27 and TRBJ1-2; tentative D call: TRBD1 (6 bases). In nucleotides, the CDR3 is TGTGCCACCAAACGGGGGGCACCTGGGGCTGGCTACACCTTC. It yields the protein CATKRGAPGAGYTF.